Sequencing of this T cell receptor (beta chain) was carried out in a study of cytomegalovirus exposure and HLA in healthy donors. Assay used: immunoSEQ multiplex PCR; TCRdb lists only in-frame clones, some missing. Of approximately 120,000 clones in the sample, about 88% were seen once. Study outcomes and limitations: Usually a TCR sequence was rare, but some public TCRs were found in many donors. The study designated about 180 TCR beta chains cytomegalovirus-associated.

To note about this clone: Antigen: not known. Other DNA variants within this sample encode the same CDR3.

The receptor was isolated from a young woman in good health and CMV-seronegative. The sample consisted of PBMCs.

The CDR3 DNA reads TGTGCCAGTAGGGGACAGGGGAACACTGAAGCTTTCTTT. Protein sequence: CASRGQGNTEAFF. This chain joins TRBV19 and TRBJ1-1; TRBD1 matches 9 bases. Germline CDR1 is LNHDA and CDR2 is SQIVND (reference sequence). V dropped 6 bases and J dropped 1; count of bases not matched to a gene: 0. There are 13 residues in the CDR3.